What follows are 8 T cell receptor beta chains derived from one specimen sequenced in a study of tumor and adjacent non-tumor tissue in lung cancer. A modified ARM-PCR protocol with three rounds of nested PCR amplified TCRbeta. TCRdb re-analysed the multiplex PCR reads in MiXCR, keeping a single row per CDR3 protein. This sample has 100,000 to 120,000 distinct CDR3 sequences, with over 75% found just once. RNA was extracted from bulk tissue without any cell sorting. Sequencing was done on a sample of lung tumor tissue. The source is a man aged 70-80 years with non-small cell lung cancer.

The chain couples TRBV4-2 to TRBJ2-7; 7 nucleotides match TRBD2. Germline V gene lookup returns CDR1 LGHNA and CDR2 YNFKEQ. V was clipped by 4 bases and J by 13 bases; unmatched bases: 16. CDR3 length: 14 amino acids. CDR3 amino acids: CASSRVGGPHELYF. In DNA, the CDR3 is TGTGCCAGCAGCCGAGTGGGAGGGCCCCACGAGCTATACTTC.

In regard to this clonotype: An end of the junction does not agree with germline; a read error may underlie this. V is TRBV6-1 and J is TRBJ2-1; 16 bases map to TRBD2. The CDR3 is 19 residues long. Looked up from germline, CDR1 is MNHNS and CDR2 is SASEGT. This chain's CDR3 is CGSSEIGTSGRGVRNEQLF. The CDR3 DNA sequence: TGTGGCAGCAGTGAAATTGGGACTAGCGGGAGGGGGGTGAGGAATGAGCAGTTATTC.

The V and J genes are TRBV7-8 and TRBJ2-5; possible D gene TRBD2, 5 bases. CDR1 and CDR2 (germline): SGHVS, FQNEAQ. V was pared by 3 bases and J by 5 bases, with 16 bases between. This CDR3 is built from 15 residues. As DNA, the CDR3 is TGTGCCAGCAGCTTTGGAGGCGGAGCCGAGGAGACCCAGTACTTC. Translating it yields CASSFGGGAEETQYF. Based on the CDR3 plus reference TRBV7-8 and TRBJ2-5, the full variable domain is GAGVSQSPRYKVAKRGQDVALRCDPISGHVSLFWYQQALGQGPEFLTYFQNEAQLDKSGLPSDRFFAERPEGSVSTLKIQRTQQEDSAVYLCASSFGGGAEETQYFGPGTRLLVL.

This chain links TRBV6-5 with TRBJ2-7; no firm D call. This CDR3 is 15 amino acids long. Looked up from germline, CDR1 is MNHEY and CDR2 is SVGAGI. The CDR3 DNA sequence: TGTACCGTCGGAAGGAGACTTGCAGGTTGTTACGAGCAGTACTTC. Amino acid sequence: CTVGRRLAGCYEQYF.

As regards this clonotype: Compared with germline, one end of the junction differs, possibly owing to a read error. The chain's CDR3 is CASTRDSTSGSYKQYF. The DNA for the CDR3 is TGTGCCAGCACCAGGGATAGTACTAGCGGGAGTTACAAGCAGTATTTC. J is TRBJ2-7 and V is TRBV12-3 or TRBV12-4; the match to TRBD2 covers 11 bases. This CDR3 is 16 amino acids long.

Concerning this clonotype: The conserved closing phenylalanine or tryptophan is absent in this CDR3, likely reflecting a read error. The chain combines TRBV11-2 with TRBJ2-6; D may be TRBD2 (5 bases). The V end was cut by 4 bases, the J end by 2 bases, with 15 bases between. The CDR3 length is 17 residues. CDR1 and CDR2 (germline): SGHAT, FQNNGV. Here the CDR3 DNA reads TGTGCCAGCAGCTCGGGGTTAAGTAACCCTGGGGCCAACGTCCTGACTCTC. Residues: CASSSGLSNPGANVLTL.

A note on this clonotype: A much bigger clone sits one base away, suggesting this may be a read error. The chain couples TRBV20-1 to TRBJ2-5, with D tentatively TRBD1 (6 bases). Germline V gene data show CDR1 as DFQATT and CDR2 as SNEGSKA (reference sequence). CDR3 length: 14 amino acids. CDR3: CSAHRAGGQGTQYF. In DNA, the CDR3 is TGCAGTGCTCACAGGGCCGGAGGACAAGGGACCCAGTACTTC.

V gene TRBV5-1 combines with J gene TRBJ1-6, with TRBD1 identical over 8 bases. Germline trimming cut 1 base from V and 7 bases from J; bases unmatched to any gene: 7. The CDR3 sequence is 16 residues long. Germline V gene data show CDR1 as SGHRS and CDR2 as YFSETQ. In DNA, the CDR3 is TGCGCCAGCAGCTTGCAGGGGGCTAATGGAAATTCACCCCTCCACTTT. Its translation: CASSLQGANGNSPLHF.